The text below deals with one T cell receptor beta chain. Which antigen it targets is not known. No much larger clone exists at a distance of one base, and base qualities are not known. Other DNA sequences in this sample translate to the same CDR3. These data originate in a study of blood T cell repertoires in COVID-19 (dated by TCRdb to 2019 to 2021). Looking at the study overall: Samples from collaborators originated in the United States, Italy and Spain and spanned both the acute and convalescent phases of COVID-19. The material from the prospective study consisted of cDNA or gDNA derived from T cells, B-cell-depleted T cells, or PBMCs. Samples came from the ongoing ImmuneRACE study (first 160 participants) plus 1,254 subjects from 6 global collaborators. Where HLA class I and class II types were available, the types were taken from metadata supplied by the sample provider, not from assay-based typing. The repertoires were released in a freely available public database intended as a resource for research on the immune response to SARS-CoV-2. Subjects who had been exposed to COVID-19, were actively infected with it, or had recovered from it provided the deeply sampled blood TCRbeta repertoires that made up the dataset. Nearly every sample came with metadata listing a de-identified subject ID, COVID-19 status, age in years and sex. Beyond this particular receptor, the publication reports: Clinical and demographic metadata were provided uncurated, with the amount varying by source and participant.

The cysteine opens and the phenylalanine closes a CDR3 of 16 amino acids. Just the 48-base CDR3 DNA is kept, in frame starting at base 1. CDR1 and CDR2 are drawn from the germline V gene (reference sequence): SEHNR, FQNEAQ. Relative to germline, V is 0 bases shorter and J is 0 bases shorter, with 9 bases between their ends. TCRbeta CDR3 regions were amplified from genomic DNA by means of the immunoSEQ Assay, a bias-controlled multiplex PCR. The original methods were these. Nucleated cell counts per sample were estimated from amplification of reference gene primers within the assay. To quantify the absolute abundance of each unique TCRbeta CDR3 rearrangement, sequence reads were collapsed and filtered. For each sample, productive Simpson clonality was calculated by taking the square root of Simpson's diversity index across productive rearrangements. TCRdb limited this immuneACCESS table to in-frame rearrangements with V and J called. A share of clones is missing; checked studies link under half to unresolved V genes, and the rest is unexplained. The D gene and trimming were derived from the DNA, and the V and J assignments and clone size from that table. This sample is represented by 60,000 to 70,000 clones; roughly 82% of them were singletons. Just over 6.5% of the sample is in the top ten clones.

Collaborating institutions collected whole blood in K2EDTA tubes following their own protocols. For TCRbeta analysis, collaborator samples were shipped as frozen whole blood, as isolated PBMCs, or as DNA extracted from either sample type. The sequencing input was peripheral blood. The clonotype originates from a man aged 60 to 69 with acute or convalescent COVID-19. The V gene is TRBV7-9 and the J gene is TRBJ1-3, and TRBD1 may be the D gene, going by 6 matching bases. The CDR3 is CASSLATGTSGNTIYF. The sequenced DNA is TGTGCCAGCAGCTTAGCGACAGGAACCTCTGGAAACACCATATATTTT.